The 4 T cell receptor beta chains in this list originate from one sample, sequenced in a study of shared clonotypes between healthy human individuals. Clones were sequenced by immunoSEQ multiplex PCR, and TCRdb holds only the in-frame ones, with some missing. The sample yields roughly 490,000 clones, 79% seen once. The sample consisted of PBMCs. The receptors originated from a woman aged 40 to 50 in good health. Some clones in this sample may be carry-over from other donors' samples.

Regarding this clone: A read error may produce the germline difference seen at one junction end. The CDR3 protein is CASSQDSWAGVAGELFF. The DNA for the CDR3 is TGCGCCAGCAGCCAAGATTCATGGGCAGGGGTCGCAGGGGAGCTGTTTTTT. This chain connects TRBV7-9 to TRBJ2-2; TRBD1 might be the D (6 bases). The CDR3 loop spans 17 amino acids. Germline-derived CDR1 and CDR2 are SEHNR and FQNEAQ (reference sequence).

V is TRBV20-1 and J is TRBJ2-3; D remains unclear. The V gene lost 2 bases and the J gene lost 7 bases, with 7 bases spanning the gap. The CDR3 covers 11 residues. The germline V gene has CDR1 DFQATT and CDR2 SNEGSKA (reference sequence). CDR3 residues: CSARIDYTQYF. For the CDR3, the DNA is TGCAGTGCTAGAATAGATTATACGCAGTATTTT.

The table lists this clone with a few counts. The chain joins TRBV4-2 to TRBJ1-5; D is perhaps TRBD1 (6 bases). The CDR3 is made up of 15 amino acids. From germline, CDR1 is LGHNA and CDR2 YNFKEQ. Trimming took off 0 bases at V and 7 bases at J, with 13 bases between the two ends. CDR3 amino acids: CASSQDPQGGQPQHF. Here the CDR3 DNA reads TGTGCCAGCAGCCAAGATCCACAGGGAGGGCAGCCCCAGCATTTT.

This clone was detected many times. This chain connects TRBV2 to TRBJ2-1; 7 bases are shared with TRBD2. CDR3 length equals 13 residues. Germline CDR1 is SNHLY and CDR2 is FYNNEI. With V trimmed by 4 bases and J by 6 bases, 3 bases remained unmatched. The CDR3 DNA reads TGTGCCAGCAGTGGGACTAGAGTCAATGAGCAGTTCTTC. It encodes CASSGTRVNEQFF.